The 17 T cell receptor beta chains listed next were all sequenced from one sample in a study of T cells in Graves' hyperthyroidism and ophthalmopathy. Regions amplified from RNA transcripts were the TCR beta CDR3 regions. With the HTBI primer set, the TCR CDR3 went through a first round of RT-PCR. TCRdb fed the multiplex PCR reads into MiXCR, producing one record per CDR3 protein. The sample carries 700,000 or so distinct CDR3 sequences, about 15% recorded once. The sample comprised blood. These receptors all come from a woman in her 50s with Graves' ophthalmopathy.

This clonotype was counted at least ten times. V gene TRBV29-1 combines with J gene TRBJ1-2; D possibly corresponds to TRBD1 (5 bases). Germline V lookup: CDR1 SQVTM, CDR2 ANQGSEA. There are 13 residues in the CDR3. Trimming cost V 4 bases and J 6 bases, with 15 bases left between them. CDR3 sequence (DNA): TGCAGCGTTGGAGGGGTTTTGACAGATGGCTACACCTTC. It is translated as CSVGGVLTDGYTF.

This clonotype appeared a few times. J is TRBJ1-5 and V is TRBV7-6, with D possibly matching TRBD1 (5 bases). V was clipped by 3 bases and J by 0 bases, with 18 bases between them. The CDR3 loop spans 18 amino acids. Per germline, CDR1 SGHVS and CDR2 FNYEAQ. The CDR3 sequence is CASSFAPHGAPSNQPQHF. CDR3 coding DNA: TGTGCCAGCAGCTTTGCCCCGCACGGGGCACCTAGCAATCAGCCCCAGCATTTT.

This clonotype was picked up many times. The CDR3 sequence: CSAAEGTIYEQYF. CDR3 nucleotide sequence: TGCAGCGCAGCTGAGGGGACGATTTACGAGCAGTACTTC. The rearrangement uses TRBV29-1 and TRBJ2-7; the D gene could be TRBD1 or TRBD2 (5 bases each). Germline CDR1 reads SQVTM; CDR2 reads ANQGSEA. V was cut by 7 bases and J by 4 bases, with 17 bases left in between. This CDR3 is 13 amino acids long.

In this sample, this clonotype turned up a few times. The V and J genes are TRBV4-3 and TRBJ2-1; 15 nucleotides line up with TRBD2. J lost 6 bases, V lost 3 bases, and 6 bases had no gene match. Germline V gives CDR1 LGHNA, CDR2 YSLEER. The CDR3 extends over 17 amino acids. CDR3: CASSQDGLAGGLNEQFF. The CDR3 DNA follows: TGCGCCAGCAGCCAGGATGGACTAGCGGGAGGGCTCAATGAGCAGTTCTTC.

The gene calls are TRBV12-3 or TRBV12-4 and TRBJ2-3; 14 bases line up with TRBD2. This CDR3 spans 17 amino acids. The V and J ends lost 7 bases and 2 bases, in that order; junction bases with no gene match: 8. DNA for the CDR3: TGTGCCAGCACCATGGGACTAGCGGGAGAATTCACAGATACGCAGTATTTT. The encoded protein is CASTMGLAGEFTDTQYF.

CDR3 DNA: TGTGCCAGCAGCCCATACACAGGGGGCGGGTCTGAAGCTTTCTTT. Its protein is CASSPYTGGGSEAFF. The V and J genes are TRBV7-9 and TRBJ1-1; 9 bases are shared with TRBD1. The CDR3 is 15 amino acids. J was trimmed by 6 bases and V by 5 bases; bases with no gene match: 10. Germline assignment: CDR1 SEHNR and CDR2 FQNEAQ (reference sequence). The full variable domain, completed using reference TRBV7-9 and TRBJ1-1, is DTGVSQNPRHKITKRGQNVTFRCDPISEHNRLYWYRQTLGQGPEFLTYFQNEAQLEKSRLLSDRFSAERPKGSFSTLEIQRTEQGDSAMYLCASSPYTGGGSEAFFGQGTRLTVV.

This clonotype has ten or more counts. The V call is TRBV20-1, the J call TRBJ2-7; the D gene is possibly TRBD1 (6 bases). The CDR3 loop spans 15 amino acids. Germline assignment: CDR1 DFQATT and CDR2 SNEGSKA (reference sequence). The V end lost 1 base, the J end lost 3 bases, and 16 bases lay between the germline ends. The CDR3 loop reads CSARVGTGWIYEQYF. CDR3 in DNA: TGCAGTGCTAGAGTCGGTACAGGGTGGATCTACGAGCAGTACTTC.

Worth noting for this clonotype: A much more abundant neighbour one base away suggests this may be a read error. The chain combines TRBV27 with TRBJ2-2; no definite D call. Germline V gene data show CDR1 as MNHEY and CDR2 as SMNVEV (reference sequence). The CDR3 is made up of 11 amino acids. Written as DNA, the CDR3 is TGTGCCAGCGGTTTTTATGGGGAGCTGTTTTTT. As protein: CASGFYGELFF.

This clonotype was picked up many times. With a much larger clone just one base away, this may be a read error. CDR3 in amino acids: CASSLIDTQYF. The CDR3 nucleotides read TGTGCCAGCAGCTTAATAGATACGCAGTATTTT. The V call is TRBV7-8, the J call TRBJ2-3; D gene unclear. V was cut by 2 bases and J by 5 bases, with 2 bases left in between. The V gene's germline CDR1 is SGHVS and CDR2 FQNEAQ. CDR3 length: 11 amino acids.

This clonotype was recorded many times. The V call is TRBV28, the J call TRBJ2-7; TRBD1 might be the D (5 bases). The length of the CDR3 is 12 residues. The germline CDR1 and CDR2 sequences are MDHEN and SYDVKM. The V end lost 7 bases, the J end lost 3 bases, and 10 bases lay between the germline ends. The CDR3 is CASNKGIYEQYF. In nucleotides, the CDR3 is TGTGCCAGCAACAAGGGGATCTACGAGCAGTACTTC.

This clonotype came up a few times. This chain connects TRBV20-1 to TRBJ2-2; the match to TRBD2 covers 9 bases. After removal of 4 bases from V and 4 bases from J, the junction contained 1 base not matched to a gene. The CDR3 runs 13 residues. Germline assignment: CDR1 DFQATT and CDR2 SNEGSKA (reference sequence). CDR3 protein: CSATAGGTGELFF. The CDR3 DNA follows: TGCAGTGCTACAGCGGGAGGCACCGGGGAGCTGTTTTTT.

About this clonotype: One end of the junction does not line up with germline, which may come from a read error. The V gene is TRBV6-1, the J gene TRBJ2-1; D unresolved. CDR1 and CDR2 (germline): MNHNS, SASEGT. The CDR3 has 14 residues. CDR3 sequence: CASGEVDSYNEQFF. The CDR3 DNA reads TGTGCCAGCGGTGAAGTGGATTCCTACAATGAGCAGTTCTTC.

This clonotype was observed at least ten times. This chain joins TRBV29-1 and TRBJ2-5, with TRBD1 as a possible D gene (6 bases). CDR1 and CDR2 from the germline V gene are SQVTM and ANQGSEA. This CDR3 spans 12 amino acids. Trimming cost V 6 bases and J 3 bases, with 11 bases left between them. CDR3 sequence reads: CSVLQGKETQYF. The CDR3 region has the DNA TGCAGCGTCCTACAGGGAAAAGAGACCCAGTACTTC.

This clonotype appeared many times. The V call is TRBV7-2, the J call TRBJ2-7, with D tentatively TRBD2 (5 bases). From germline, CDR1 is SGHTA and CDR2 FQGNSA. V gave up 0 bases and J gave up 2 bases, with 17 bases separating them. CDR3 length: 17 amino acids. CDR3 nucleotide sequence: TGTGCCAGCAGCTTAGCGGCGAACGGGGTAAATACCTACGAGCAGTACTTC. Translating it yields CASSLAANGVNTYEQYF.

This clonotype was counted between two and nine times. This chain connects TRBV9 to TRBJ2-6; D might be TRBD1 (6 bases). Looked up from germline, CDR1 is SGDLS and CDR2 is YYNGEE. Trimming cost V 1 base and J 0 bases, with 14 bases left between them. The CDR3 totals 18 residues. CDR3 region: CASSVSGAQSSGANVLTF. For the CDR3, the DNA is TGTGCCAGCAGCGTATCAGGGGCCCAAAGCTCTGGGGCCAACGTCCTGACTTTC.

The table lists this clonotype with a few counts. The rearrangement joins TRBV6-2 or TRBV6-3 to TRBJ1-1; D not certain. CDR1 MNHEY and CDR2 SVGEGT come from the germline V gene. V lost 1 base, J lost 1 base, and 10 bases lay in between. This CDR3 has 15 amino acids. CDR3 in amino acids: CASSYLGRTNTEAFF. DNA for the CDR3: TGTGCCAGCAGTTACTTGGGGAGAACGAACACTGAAGCTTTCTTT.

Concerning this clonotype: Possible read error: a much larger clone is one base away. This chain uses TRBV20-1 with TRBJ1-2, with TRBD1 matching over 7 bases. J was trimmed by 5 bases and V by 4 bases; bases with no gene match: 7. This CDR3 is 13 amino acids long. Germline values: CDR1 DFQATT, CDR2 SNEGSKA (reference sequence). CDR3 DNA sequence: TGCAGTGCTATAGGGACAGTGCGATATGGCTACACCTTC. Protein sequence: CSAIGTVRYGYTF.